This T cell receptor (beta chain) originates from a study of circulating CD8 cells and anti-PD-1 response in melanoma. Study-wide results and limits: The cohort mixed treatment-naive and previously treated patients. Only baseline and M1 samples entered the published repertoire comparisons. Peptide assays on expanded sorted subsets replaced tumor-based reactivity testing. Clonotype sharing was highest between DPOS and TIGIT subsets.

With regard to this clonotype: What it binds is not known. A read error may explain this, as a much larger clone is one base away.

The CDR3 is 17 residues long. Each library started from approximately 14 ng of total RNA using the QIAseq Immune Repertoire TCR panel. Via MiXCR, TCRdb re-called the reads, giving one row per CDR3 protein. The data show some 220 distinct CDR3 sequences, 3.4% seen once. Four subsets defined by PD-1 and/or TIGIT were sorted from live CD3+CD8+TCRalphabeta+ cells. The chain recombines TRBV12-3 or TRBV12-4 with TRBJ2-3; D may be TRBD1 (5 bases). The TCR originated in a human donor with melanoma. The material was CD8+ T cells from PBMCs, obtained at baseline or after one month of anti-PD-1 therapy (not recorded which). The DNA for the CDR3 is TGTGCCAGCGGTTTAGTTCATCAGGGCTTCGGCACAGATACGCAGTATTTT. Its protein is CASGLVHQGFGTDTQYF.